This T cell receptor (beta chain) was sequenced during a study of PD-1 blockade in classical Hodgkin lymphoma (dated by TCRdb to 2018 to 2020). Looking at the study overall: Nivolumab dosing was 3 mg/kg intravenously every 2 weeks, continuing until either disease progression or unacceptable toxicity. The study used TCR beta sequencing and CyTOF to define a peripheral blood immune signature of response to PD-1 blockade in classical Hodgkin lymphoma.

At the junction V is shortened by 0 bases and J by 6 bases, with 13 bases in between. The CDR3 runs 15 residues from the cysteine to the phenylalanine. CDR3 DNA only is kept here, 45 bases in frame from base 1. Reading the germline V gene (reference sequence) gives CDR1 LNHNV and CDR2 YYDKDF. The study at large found these results: Trial patients with a complete response had baseline diversity similar to that of newly diagnosed patients, while partial responders and progressors had significantly lower diversity. Baseline TCR diversity was reported to be lower in newly diagnosed patients than in healthy donors and to be lower still in relapsed/refractory patients. A significant rise by C4D1 was seen in CD4+ but not CD8+ TCR diversity (p=0.0027 vs p=0.16), with the rise being most apparent in complete responders (p=0.02). Lower diversity was observed in patients in whom nivolumab was started less than 1 year after ASCT, and these patients were excluded from later analyses so that confounding by immune reconstitution would be avoided. Only a single clinical trial cohort was studied, and what caused the repertoire differences, possibly disease activity or prior therapy, remained undefined.

The time point label, as the study defines it: cycle 2 day 1 (C2D1) of nivolumab. Every trial patient had relapsed following autologous stem cell transplantation, and prior brentuximab vedotin exposure was what differed among cohorts A, B and C. The trial cohort was composed of under 70 patients with relapsed/refractory classical Hodgkin lymphoma, for whom complete response, partial response or progressive disease was recorded as best overall response. Single-agent nivolumab was administered to trial patients in the multi-cohort phase II CheckMate 205 trial. An independent review committee assessed best overall response by applying the 2007 International Working Group response criteria. Trial PBMCs were collected immediately before nivolumab initiation (C1D1) and during therapy at cycle 2 day 1 and cycle 4 day 1. Peripheral blood was collected in 8 mL Vacutainer Cell Preparation Tubes, from which PBMCs were isolated by centrifugation and then cryopreserved.

On this clone: Its antigen target is currently unknown. No base qualities exist here, and no much larger clone lies one base off it.

The Qiagen DNeasy kit was used to extract genomic DNA both from unsorted PBMCs and from the negatively selected CD4+ and CD8+ fractions. TCR beta CDR3 regions were amplified by immunoSEQ multiplex PCR using primers annealing to V and J segments. A synthetic immune receptor repertoire was used to minimize amplification bias, and any residual bias was removed computationally once sequencing was done. In the authors' own workflow: Custom Python scripts were used to quantify repertoire diversity as the Shannon entropy index. The unsorted, CD4+ and CD8+ repertoires were each analyzed separately, with the exception of combined analyses, where CD4+ and CD8+ sequences were merged in silico. Clonal expansion was defined as a frequency increase of at least 2-fold after treatment compared with C1D1, and clones undetected at baseline were assigned a pseudocount of 0.5. Singleton clones were defined as clones with 0 or 1 copy at C1D1, and non-singleton clones were defined as clones with 2 or more copies. Clones expanded in unsorted samples were assigned a CD4+, CD8+ or unknown annotation through matching of protein sequences in sorted samples from the same patient. Wilcoxon tests on paired samples were used to test changes in diversity from C1D1 to C4D1. Imported from immuneACCESS, the table was reduced by TCRdb to in-frame sequences with V and J called. These copies leave out some clones; in studies compared against another copy, an unresolved V gene accounts for under half, and the cause of the remainder is not known. That table supplies the V and J calls and clone size; D and trimming were determined from the DNA. The sample has under 20,000 clones on record, 82% of them singletons. Of the sample, 25% to 35% is held by the ten largest clones.

Specimen: peripheral blood mononuclear cells (PBMCs), collected before the second cycle of nivolumab. Here the chain combines TRBV15 and TRBJ2-3; D gene: possibly TRBD2, on 7 matching bases. The source of this sequence is a human donor with classical Hodgkin lymphoma. The CDR3: CATSRERGAWDTQYF. The nucleotide sequence is given as TGTGCCACCAGCAGAGAACGGGGGGCCTGGGATACGCAGTATTTT.